The 10 T cell receptor beta chains below all came from one sample that was sequenced in a study of OX40 agonist ivuxolimab in advanced cancers. Profiled with immunoSEQ multiplex PCR; TCRdb holds only in-frame clones, not every one. The data show tens of thousands of clones, about nine tenths seen once. The material was CD4+ or CD8+ T cells sorted from blood, obtained in a trial of the OX40 agonist ivuxolimab. These receptors originate from an adult with an advanced solid tumor such as melanoma, head and neck, liver or kidney cancer.

The chain is built from TRBV11-2 and TRBJ2-2, with TRBD2 matching 7 bases. Trimming cost V 3 bases and J 6 bases; bases outside gene matches: 4. This CDR3 contains 14 residues. From germline, CDR1 is SGHAT and CDR2 FQNNGV. CDR3 sequence reads: CASSFGTNPGELFF. The CDR3 nucleotides read TGTGCCAGCAGCTTCGGGACTAATCCCGGGGAGCTGTTTTTT.

There are a few counts of this clone. This sequence joins TRBV9 and TRBJ2-3; 8 bases map to TRBD2. The germline V gene encodes CDR1 SGDLS and CDR2 YYNGEE. V was pared by 4 bases and J by 6 bases, with 7 bases of the junction left unmatched. The CDR3 spans 14 residues. Written as DNA, the CDR3 is TGTGCCAGCAGCATGAGCGGGAGTTTGGATACGCAGTATTTT. This sequence encodes CASSMSGSLDTQYF.

The chain carries TRBV7-2 and TRBJ1-3; D is perhaps TRBD1 (5 bases). Germline CDR1 is SGHTA and CDR2 is FQGNSA. The CDR3 is 16 residues long. Trimming removed 2 bases at V and 4 bases at J, with 15 bases between. CDR3 sequence: CASSLKLGEGGNTIYF. The CDR3 DNA is TGTGCCAGCAGCTTAAAGCTGGGGGAGGGAGGAAACACCATATATTTT.

This chain joins TRBV21-1 and TRBJ1-1; TRBD1 is taken as the D call from the table, unchecked against the DNA. TRBV21-1 is an annotated pseudogene. The CDR3 runs 13 residues. The CDR3 sequence is CASRYRGDTEAFF. CDR3 sequence (DNA): TGTGCCAGCAGGTACAGGGGTGACACTGAAGCTTTCTTT.

The rearrangement uses TRBV29-1 and TRBJ2-4, with D hard to call. The CDR3 contains 12 residues. The ends were cut back, 5 bases at V and 1 base at J, with 6 bases in the middle. Germline loops: CDR1 SQVTM, CDR2 ANQGSEA. CDR3 protein: CSVRVAKNIQYF. The CDR3 nucleotides are TGCAGCGTTAGGGTGGCCAAAAACATTCAGTACTTC.

The chain carries TRBV19 and TRBJ1-1; no clear D gene. Trimming shortened V by 3 bases and J by 8 bases, and 13 bases separated the two germline ends. Germline CDR1 LNHDA, CDR2 SQIVND (reference sequence). The CDR3 extends over 13 amino acids. CDR3 protein: CASSIRNYAEAFF. Written as DNA, the CDR3 is TGTGCCAGTAGTATCAGGAACTATGCAGAAGCTTTCTTT.

This clone was observed a single time. The J gene is TRBJ1-5, the V gene TRBV6-1, with D perhaps matching TRBD1 (6 bases). V was pared by 3 bases and J by 5 bases, with 14 bases between. The CDR3 totals 15 residues. CDR1 MNHNS and CDR2 SASEGT come from the germline V gene. CDR3 sequence reads: CASSEGGGGHQPQHF. The CDR3 DNA sequence: TGTGCCAGCAGTGAGGGGGGAGGGGGGCATCAGCCCCAGCATTTT.

The CDR3 sequence is CASSYSSDTYEQYF. The CDR3 DNA follows: TGTGCCAGCTCATATTCCTCGGATACCTACGAGCAGTACTTC. This sequence joins TRBV9 and TRBJ2-7; D gene ambiguous. Trimming removed 7 bases from V and 2 bases from J, with 16 bases in between. This CDR3 has 14 residues. Germline V lookup: CDR1 SGDLS, CDR2 YYNGEE.

The chain uses TRBV18 and TRBJ2-5; D is unresolved. Germline V gene data show CDR1 as KGHSH and CDR2 as LQKENI. V dropped 0 bases and J dropped 6 bases, with 5 bases sitting between them. This CDR3 region has 12 residues. The CDR3 nucleotides are TGTGCCAGCTCACCACCGGGGAAGACCCAGTACTTC. Its translation: CASSPPGKTQYF.

The gene calls are TRBV18 and TRBJ1-4; D is undetermined. V was clipped by 3 bases and J by 8 bases, with 13 bases between them. This CDR3 is built from 14 residues. Germline V lookup: CDR1 KGHSH, CDR2 LQKENI. CDR3 loop: CASSPTTNGEKLFF. In DNA form, the CDR3 reads TGTGCCAGCTCACCGACAACGAATGGGGAAAAACTGTTTTTT.